A selection of T cell receptor beta chains follows, all from one sample in a study of shared clonotypes between healthy human individuals. Measured with immunoSEQ multiplex PCR; TCRdb has only the in-frame clones, and not every one. The sample includes about 710,000 clones, 55% to 80% of them seen just once. Sequences were obtained from memory CD4+ T cells sorted from blood. The receptors were gathered from a woman aged 25 to 39 in good health. CDR3s include the opening cysteine and the closing phenylalanine or tryptophan. D genes are given only for firm matches. Size values are once, few and many counts, or a class for expanded clones, and some rows have none.

>-|TRBD1|TRBV30|TRBJ1-1
TGTGCCTGGAGTCGGGACAGGGCAGCTTTCTTT
CAWSRDRAAFF
>few|-|TRBV14|TRBJ2-2
TGTGCCAGCAGCCAAGTCGTAGGGGGAGGTCCGGCCGGGGAGCTGTTTTTT
CASSQVVGGGPAGELFF
>-|-|TRBV2|TRBJ1-1
TGTGCCAGCAGGGGGGGAGGGGAAGCTTTCTTT
CASRGGGEAFF
>-|TRBD2|TRBV30|TRBJ2-3
TGTGCCTGGAGTGGTGTAGCGGGAGAAAGTACAGATACGCAGTATTTT
CAWSGVAGESTDTQYF
>-|-|TRBV5-6|TRBJ1-1
TGTGCCAGCAGCTCCACCGACACTATGAACACTGAAGCTTTCTTT
CASSSTDTMNTEAFF
>-|-|TRBV19|TRBJ1-5
TGTGCCACCTCCGGGACAAGTTACCAGCCCCAGCATTTT
CATSGTSYQPQHF
>few|TRBD1|TRBV15|TRBJ2-7
TGTGCCACCAGGTCCGTTGGGACAGATGGCGAGCAGTACTTC
CATRSVGTDGEQYF
>-|TRBD1|TRBV5-1|TRBJ2-4
TGCGCCAACCGGACAGGCCCAAACATTCAGTACTTC
CANRTGPNIQYF
>-|-|TRBV19|TRBJ2-7
TGTGCCAGTAGTATAGCTTACCCAGGATTGATCGTCTACGAGCAGTACTTC
CASSIAYPGLIVYEQYF
>-|TRBD2|TRBV7-9|TRBJ2-7
TGTGCCAGCAGCTTAGGGGGTAGCGGGATCTACGAGCAGTACTTC
CASSLGGSGIYEQYF
>few|-|TRBV11-2|TRBJ1-1
TGTGCCAGCAGCTGGAACAACGGCGGGTACGAAGCTTTCTTT
CASSWNNGGYEAFF
>-|TRBD2|TRBV11-2|TRBJ2-3
TGTGCCAGCAGCTTATTAGCGGGAGGATCAGATACGCAGTATTTT
CASSLLAGGSDTQYF
>many|TRBD1|TRBV5-1|TRBJ2-3
TGCGCCAGCAGCTTGTGGACAGGGGAAGCAGATACGCAGTATTTT
CASSLWTGEADTQYF
>-|-|TRBV1|TRBJ2-7
TGCACCAGCAGCCAAGATCTTAGGCGGGAGAGGCGCCTCGAGCAGTACTTC
CTSSQDLRRERRLEQYF
>-|-|TRBV5-1|TRBJ2-7
TGCGCCAGCAGCTTGGCCCCAAACTCCTACGAGCAGTACTTC
CASSLAPNSYEQYF
>-|-|TRBV10-1|TRBJ2-7
TGCGCCAGCAGTGAGTACCCCCGGGAACCCTACGAGCAGTACTTC
CASSEYPREPYEQYF
>many|-|TRBV7-2|TRBJ2-3
TGTGCCAGCAGCCCTCGCCCCGTGGGGGTTAGCACAGATACGCAGTATTTT
CASSPRPVGVSTDTQYF
>-|TRBD1|TRBV5-1|TRBJ1-1
TGCGCCAGCAGCACCGGACAGGGGAACACTGAAGCTTTCTTT
CASSTGQGNTEAFF